What follows are 30 T cell receptor beta chains derived from one specimen sequenced in a study of Graves' ophthalmopathy and Graves' hyperthyroidism. CDR3 regions of TCR beta were amplified from RNA transcripts. A first-round RT-PCR used HTBI primers, followed by a second-round multiplex PCR. MiXCR, run by TCRdb on the multiplex PCR reads, gives a single entry per CDR3 protein. The table records approximately 540,000 distinct CDR3 sequences, roughly 40% of them present only once. The sequencing sample was made of peripheral blood or thyroid tissue (not recorded which). These TCRs come from an adult man with Graves' hyperthyroidism.

This clonotype was seen a handful of times. The chain recombines TRBV19 with TRBJ2-7, with D tentatively TRBD2 (6 bases). The CDR3 spans 13 residues. From germline, CDR1 is LNHDA and CDR2 SQIVND (reference sequence). The V end was cut by 1 base, the J end by 6 bases, with 10 bases between. CDR3 in DNA: TGTGCCAGTAGTATAGGGTCGGGAGCCGAGCAGTACTTC. Translating gives CASSIGSGAEQYF. Complete variable domain (other parts from reference TRBV19 and TRBJ2-7): DGGITQSPKYLFRKEGQNVTLSCEQNLNHDAMYWYRQDPGQGLRLIYYSQIVNDFQKGDIAEGYSVSREKKESFPLTVTSAQKNPTAFYLCASSIGSGAEQYFGPGTRLTVT.

A single count supports this clonotype. The rearrangement joins TRBV5-6 to TRBJ2-5; D perhaps matches TRBD1 (5 bases). The V end was cut by 0 bases, the J end by 9 bases, with 18 bases between. This CDR3 spans 15 amino acids. CDR1 and CDR2 from the germline V gene are SGHDT and YYEEEE. As DNA, the CDR3 is TGTGCCAGCAGCTTGGTCTCCCAGGGAAATCAGCCCCAGTACTTC. Translated, it gives CASSLVSQGNQPQYF.

This clonotype has only one observation. Mismatch with germline at one junction end may stem from a read error. This rearrangement joins TRBV10-1 to TRBJ1-1, with D possibly being TRBD1 (5 bases). Germline values: CDR1 WNHNN, CDR2 SYGVQD (reference sequence). The CDR3 extends over 15 amino acids. CDR3 DNA sequence: TGCGCCAGCAGCGTAGAGGGGTTCATGAACACTGAAACTTTCTTT. Translation: CASSVEGFMNTETFF.

The chain has TRBV10-3 and TRBJ1-5; D not resolved. The germline V gene encodes CDR1 ENHRY and CDR2 SYGVKD. V was shortened by 0 bases and J by 0 bases, with 12 bases between the two germline ends. The CDR3 runs to 17 residues. This chain's CDR3 is CAISESRQVNSNQPQHF. In nucleotides, the CDR3 is TGTGCCATCAGTGAGTCGAGGCAGGTGAATAGCAATCAGCCCCAGCATTTT.

Ten or more counts support this clonotype. The chain employs TRBV5-1 and TRBJ2-5; the match to TRBD1 covers 8 bases. The CDR3 has 15 amino acids. V lost 4 bases, J lost 5 bases, and 10 bases stayed unmatched. Germline V CDR1 and CDR2: SGHRS, YFSETQ. CDR3 coding DNA: TGCGCCAGCAGCGAAGGACAGGGAGTCGTGGAGACCCAGTACTTC. Protein sequence: CASSEGQGVVETQYF.

This clonotype was counted at least ten times. The genes are TRBV2 and TRBJ1-5; 9 bases align to TRBD1. The CDR3 runs to 14 residues. The junction had 10 bases not matched to a gene; V was cut back by 8 bases and J by 8 bases. Per germline, CDR1 SNHLY and CDR2 FYNNEI. The CDR3 here is CASRFGQGREPQHF. DNA of the CDR3: TGTGCCAGCCGATTCGGACAGGGGAGGGAGCCCCAGCATTTT.

V usage is TRBV29-1 and J usage is TRBJ2-7; TRBD1 matches at 9 bases. The length of the CDR3 is 13 residues. The trim removed 7 bases at V and 0 bases at J, leaving 4 bases unmatched. Germline V gene sequence: CDR1 SQVTM, CDR2 ANQGSEA. CDR3 loop: CSGQGQGSYEQYF. The CDR3 coding sequence is TGCAGCGGCCAGGGACAGGGCTCCTACGAGCAGTACTTC.

The V call is TRBV20-1, the J call TRBJ1-2; D is possibly TRBD1 (5 bases). V shed 0 bases and J shed 11 bases, with 22 bases lying between them. The CDR3 totals 15 residues. In germline, CDR1 is DFQATT, CDR2 SNEGSKA (reference sequence). The CDR3 sequence: CSARDSGTSALGYTF. The DNA for the CDR3 is TGCAGTGCTAGAGATTCTGGGACTAGCGCTCTGGGGTACACCTTC.

The chain combines TRBV7-2 with TRBJ2-5, with D hard to call. The last part of the DNA fits TRBJ2-4 better; the J call may be wrong. Germline lookup yields CDR1 SGHTA and CDR2 FQGNSA. The CDR3 has 13 residues. CDR3 in DNA: TGTGCCAGCAGCTTAGCCCGAGGAGACATTCAGTACTTC. This translates into CASSLARGDIQYF.

The chain employs TRBV20-1 and TRBJ2-5, with TRBD2 matching 8 bases. The DNA end favors TRBJ2-7, so the J call may be wrong. CDR1 and CDR2 from the germline V gene are DFQATT and SNEGSKA (reference sequence). The CDR3 runs 15 residues. The CDR3 here is CSAPRAGGISYEQYF. The CDR3 coding sequence is TGCAGTGCTCCTAGGGCGGGGGGAATATCCTACGAGCAGTACTTC.

The J gene is TRBJ2-3, the V gene TRBV19; no reliable D call. V dropped 1 base and J dropped 0 bases, with 5 bases sitting between them. Germline lookup yields CDR1 LNHDA and CDR2 SQIVND (reference sequence). The CDR3 is 14 amino acids. CDR3 coding DNA: TGTGCCAGTAGTATAGGAGCGAGCACAGATACGCAGTATTTT. Residues: CASSIGASTDTQYF.

To note about this clonotype: A much larger clone differs from this one at a single base, so this may be a read error. This CDR3 is CASSLSTGGLYEQYF. CDR3 nucleotide sequence: TGTGCCAGCAGCCTTTCGACAGGTGGGCTGTACGAGCAGTACTTC. This sequence joins TRBV10-3 and TRBJ2-7; tentatively, D is TRBD1 (6 bases). Trimming left V 10 bases short and J 4 bases short, with 23 bases between. The CDR3 totals 15 residues. The germline V gene encodes CDR1 ENHRY and CDR2 SYGVKD.

This clonotype was recorded a few times. The chain combines TRBV6-5 with TRBJ1-2; TRBD1 matches 7 bases. Germline V lookup: CDR1 MNHEY, CDR2 SVGAGI. The V and J ends lost 6 bases and 4 bases, in that order; junction bases with no gene match: 17. The CDR3 sequence is 17 residues long. The CDR3 loop reads CASRPGTANTFLYGYTF. CDR3 nucleotide sequence: TGTGCCAGCAGGCCCGGGACAGCTAACACCTTCCTCTATGGCTACACCTTC.

This chain joins TRBV2 and TRBJ1-1; weak D call: TRBD1 (6 bases). V was trimmed by 3 bases and J by 12 bases, leaving 11 bases between them. The CDR3 sequence is 11 residues long. CDR1 is SNHLY, CDR2 FYNNEI, per germline. For the CDR3, the DNA is TGTGCCAGCAGTGATCGGACAGAGACTTTCTTT. Its protein product is CASSDRTETFF. Based on the CDR3 plus reference TRBV2 and TRBJ1-1, the full variable domain is EPEVTQTPSHQVTQMGQEVILRCVPISNHLYFYWYRQILGQKVEFLVSFYNNEISEKSEIFDDQFSVERPDGSNFTLKIRSTKLEDSAMYFCASSDRTETFFGQGTRLTVV.

The chain combines TRBV30 with TRBJ1-1, with a tentative D call TRBD1 (5 bases). Germline V gene sequence: CDR1 GTSNPN, CDR2 SVGIG (reference sequence). The CDR3 has 14 amino acids. With 0 bases removed from V and 3 bases from J, the gap between germline ends came to 11 bases. The CDR3 DNA reads TGTGCCTGGAGTGTACGAAGGGGAGACACTGAAGCTTTCTTT. Encoded protein: CAWSVRRGDTEAFF.

The genes are TRBV24-1 and TRBJ2-1; D unresolved. This CDR3 is 14 amino acids long. CDR1 and CDR2 (germline): KGHDR, SFDVKD. V dropped 5 bases and J dropped 5 bases, with 12 bases sitting between them. CDR3 sequence reads: CATSADGANNEQFF. DNA for the CDR3: TGTGCCACCAGTGCAGACGGCGCAAACAATGAGCAGTTCTTC.

Ten or more counts support this clonotype. J is TRBJ1-1 and V is TRBV29-1; D call uncertain. The CDR3 is made up of 14 amino acids. Between the trimmed V and J ends, which lost 7 bases and 4 bases, there was a span of 19 bases. Per germline, CDR1 SQVTM and CDR2 ANQGSEA. The CDR3 sequence is CSAEGGNVGTEAFF. The CDR3 DNA is TGCAGCGCCGAGGGCGGGAACGTAGGCACTGAAGCTTTCTTT.

The V and J genes are TRBV2 and TRBJ2-2, with 9 bases lining up with TRBD1. The junction had 10 bases not matched to a gene; V was cut back by 7 bases and J by 10 bases. CDR3 length: 14 residues. Germline CDR1 SNHLY, CDR2 FYNNEI. For the CDR3, the DNA is TGTGCCAGCACCGGGACAGGGCCGACTGCGGAGCTGTTTTTT. As protein: CASTGTGPTAELFF.

Many counts were recorded for this clonotype. CDR3 bases: TGCAGTGCGGGGGACAGGGCTACCTACGAGCAGTACTTC. Translating it yields CSAGDRATYEQYF. The V call is TRBV20-1, the J call TRBJ2-7; 9 positions match TRBD1. Germline CDR1 reads DFQATT; CDR2 reads SNEGSKA (reference sequence). Unmatched junction bases numbered 5, after V lost 6 bases and J lost 2 bases. The CDR3 is 13 residues long.

This clonotype was counted many times. J is TRBJ1-1 and V is TRBV2; TRBD1 matches at 7 bases. With 7 bases clipped from V and 4 bases from J, the junction kept 15 bases outside the gene matches. The CDR3 has 16 residues. Germline V gene data show CDR1 as SNHLY and CDR2 as FYNNEI. CDR3 in DNA: TGTGCCAGCAAACCAGGGGGATGGATTGCCAGCACTGAAGCTTTCTTT. Residues: CASKPGGWIASTEAFF.

This clonotype was counted ten times or more. The chain recombines TRBV10-3 with TRBJ1-2; 8 bases match TRBD1. Germline lookup yields CDR1 ENHRY and CDR2 SYGVKD. V lost 10 bases and J lost 6; bases outside the gene matches: 4. This CDR3 comprises 11 residues. The CDR3 is CASRTGNGYTF. The DNA of the CDR3 is TGTGCCAGCAGGACAGGGAATGGCTACACCTTC.

A remark on this clonotype: A much larger clone sits a single nucleotide away, making a read error possible. The conserved phenylalanine or tryptophan normally closing the CDR3 is absent here, so this likely arose from a read error. The chain couples TRBV19 to TRBJ2-5, with a tentative D call TRBD2 (6 bases). The germline CDR1 and CDR2 sequences are LNHDA and SQIVND (reference sequence). The CDR3 is made up of 14 amino acids. V was pared by 5 bases and J by 3 bases, with 13 bases between. The CDR3 spells CASSQGLFKETQYL. DNA for the CDR3: TGTGCCAGTAGTCAAGGACTATTTAAAGAGACCCAGTACCTC.

There are many counts of this clonotype. V usage is TRBV12-3 or TRBV12-4 and J usage is TRBJ1-3; no definite D call. The CDR3 extends over 13 amino acids. Trimming shortened V by 6 bases and J by 5 bases, and 11 bases separated the two germline ends. CDR3 region: CASRVRMRNTIYF. CDR3 bases: TGTGCCAGCAGAGTCCGGATGCGAAACACCATATATTTT.

This clonotype was seen a handful of times. The chain uses TRBV6-1 and TRBJ1-3; D is unresolved. V dropped 8 bases and J dropped 0 bases, with 11 bases sitting between them. The CDR3 loop spans 14 amino acids. Per germline, CDR1 MNHNS and CDR2 SASEGT. The CDR3 nucleotides are TGTGCCAGCGGGGAGTTATCCTCTGGAAACACCATATATTTT. Amino acid sequence: CASGELSSGNTIYF.

V usage is TRBV7-8 and J usage is TRBJ1-5; 11 bases line up with TRBD1. The trim removed 5 bases at V and 2 bases at J, leaving 11 bases unmatched. The CDR3 is 18 amino acids. The V gene's germline CDR1 is SGHVS and CDR2 FQNEAQ. The CDR3 DNA follows: TGTGCCAGCAGCCGTACCCCGGACAGGGGGCCTGGCAATCAGCCCCAGCATTTT. It encodes CASSRTPDRGPGNQPQHF.

The chain employs TRBV20-1 and TRBJ1-1, with 7 bases identical to TRBD1. The germline CDR1 and CDR2 sequences are DFQATT and SNEGSKA (reference sequence). The V and J ends lost 1 base and 7 bases, in that order; junction bases with no gene match: 12. There are 15 residues in the CDR3. The CDR3, as DNA: TGCAGTGCTAGAGGTTCTTGGGCAGGGGGGCTTGAAGCTTTCTTT. This gives the protein CSARGSWAGGLEAFF.

The chain uses TRBV2 and TRBJ2-3, with D unclear. CDR1 and CDR2 (germline): SNHLY, FYNNEI. The V and J ends lost 7 bases and 9 bases respectively, with 11 bases between them. This CDR3 comprises 11 residues. In DNA form, the CDR3 reads TGTGCCAGCACCCGCCCTCCGACGCAGTATTTT. Encoded protein: CASTRPPTQYF. The full variable domain, in which reference TRBV2 and TRBJ2-3 provide the parts outside the CDR3, is EPEVTQTPSHQVTQMGQEVILRCVPISNHLYFYWYRQILGQKVEFLVSFYNNEISEKSEIFDDQFSVERPDGSNFTLKIRSTKLEDSAMYFCASTRPPTQYFGPGTRLTVL.

The chain uses TRBV7-9 and TRBJ2-7; TRBD2 might be the D (6 bases). V lost 3 bases to trimming and J lost 0 bases, with 15 bases between them. This CDR3 region has 16 residues. From germline, CDR1 is SEHNR and CDR2 FQNEAQ (reference sequence). The CDR3 reads CASSFRDSSFSYEQYF. As DNA, the CDR3 is TGTGCCAGCAGCTTCCGGGACTCAAGCTTCTCCTACGAGCAGTACTTC. Complete variable domain (other parts from reference TRBV7-9 and TRBJ2-7): DTGVSQNPRHKITKRGQNVTFRCDPISEHNRLYWYRQTLGQGPEFLTYFQNEAQLEKSRLLSDRFSAERPKGSFSTLEIQRTEQGDSAMYLCASSFRDSSFSYEQYFGPGTRLTVT.

This clonotype was detected many times. The chain carries TRBV16 and TRBJ2-7, with 7 bases that match TRBD2. V gave up 0 bases and J gave up 1 base; unmatched junction bases: 9. This CDR3 comprises 17 residues. Germline V gene lookup returns CDR1 KGHSY and CDR2 FQNENV. This CDR3 reads CASSQSRGGTTSYEQYF. DNA of the CDR3: TGTGCCAGCAGCCAATCGCGGGGTGGGACTACTTCCTACGAGCAGTACTTC.

This clonotype was detected many times. The chain employs TRBV9 and TRBJ2-5; D gene uncertain. This CDR3 contains 15 residues. Trimming cost V 0 bases and J 4 bases, with 13 bases left between them. Germline lookup yields CDR1 SGDLS and CDR2 YYNGEE. Written as DNA, the CDR3 is TGTGCCAGCAGCGTAGACTCAACATTCGGAGAGACCCAGTACTTC. Translating it yields CASSVDSTFGETQYF.